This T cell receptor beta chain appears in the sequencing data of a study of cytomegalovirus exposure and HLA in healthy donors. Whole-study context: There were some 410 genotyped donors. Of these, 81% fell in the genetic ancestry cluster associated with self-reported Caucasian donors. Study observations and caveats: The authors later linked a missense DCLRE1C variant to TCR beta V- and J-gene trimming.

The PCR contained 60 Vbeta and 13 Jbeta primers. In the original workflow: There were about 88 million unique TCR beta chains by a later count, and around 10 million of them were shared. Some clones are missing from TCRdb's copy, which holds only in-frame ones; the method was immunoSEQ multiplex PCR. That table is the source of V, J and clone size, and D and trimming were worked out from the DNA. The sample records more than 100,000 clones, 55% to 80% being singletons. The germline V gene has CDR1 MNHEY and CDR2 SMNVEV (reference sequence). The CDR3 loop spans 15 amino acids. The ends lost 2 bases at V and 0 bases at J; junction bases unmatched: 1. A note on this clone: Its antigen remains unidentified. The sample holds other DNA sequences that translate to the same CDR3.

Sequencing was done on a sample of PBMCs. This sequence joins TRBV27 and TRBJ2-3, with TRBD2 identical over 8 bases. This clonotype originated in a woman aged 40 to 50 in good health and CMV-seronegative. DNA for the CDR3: TGTGCCAGCAGTTTAGCGGGGGGTAGCACAGATACGCAGTATTTT. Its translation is CASSLAGGSTDTQYF.